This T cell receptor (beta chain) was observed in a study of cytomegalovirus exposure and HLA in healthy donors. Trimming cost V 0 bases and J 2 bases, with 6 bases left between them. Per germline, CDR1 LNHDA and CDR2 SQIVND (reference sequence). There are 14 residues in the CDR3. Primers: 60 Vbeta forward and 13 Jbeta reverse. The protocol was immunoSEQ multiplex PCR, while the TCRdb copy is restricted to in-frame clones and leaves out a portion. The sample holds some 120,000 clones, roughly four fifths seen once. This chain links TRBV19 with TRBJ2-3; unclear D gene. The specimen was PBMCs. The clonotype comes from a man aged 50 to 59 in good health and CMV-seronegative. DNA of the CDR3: TGTGCCAGTAGTATAGATGTCCTCACAGATACGCAGTATTTT. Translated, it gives CASSIDVLTDTQYF.